The 31 T cell receptor beta chains reported below all come from one sample, sequenced in a study of T cell clonality in common variable immunodeficiency. Study outcomes and limitations: Common variable immunodeficiency TCR beta sequences reportedly had fewer deletions and N-nucleotide insertions.

Measured with immunoSEQ multiplex PCR; TCRdb has only the in-frame clones, and not every one. The sample's table shows roughly 15,000 clones. The antigens these receptors bind are not known. Sequences were obtained from peripheral blood mononuclear cells. Source of these receptors: a human donor with common variable immunodeficiency.

As to this clone: Read data end 3 residues before the CDR3 end; the end is taken from the germline J gene. The V and J genes are TRBV7-7 and TRBJ2-1; 12 bases are a match to TRBD2. Germline CDR1 is SSHAT and CDR2 is FNYEAQ (reference sequence). The CDR3 has 15 residues. Losses at the gene ends were 5 bases for V and 8 bases for J; bases not matched to a gene: 7. CDR3 in amino acids: CASSPGLAGLDEQFF. Partial CDR3 DNA: TGTGCCAGCAGCCCTGGACTAGCGGGACTGGATGAG.

A word on this clone: The CDR3 is cut off 3 residues early in the read; its end comes from the germline J gene. This chain joins TRBV20-1 and TRBJ2-7; 8 positions agree with TRBD1. The V gene's germline CDR1 is DFQATT and CDR2 SNEGSKA (reference sequence). The CDR3 is 14 amino acids. With V trimmed by 4 bases and J by 1 base, 6 bases remained unmatched. Partial CDR3 DNA: TGCAGTGCTACGGCAGGGGGCGCATCCTACGAG. This codes for CSATAGGASYE. The whole CDR3 protein is CSATAGGASYEQYF.

As regards this clone: The CDR3 extends 3 residues past the end of the read, so its final part is completed from the germline J gene. The chain joins TRBV7-9 to TRBJ2-7; 9 nucleotides line up with TRBD2. Per germline, CDR1 SEHNR and CDR2 FQNEAQ (reference sequence). The V gene end was trimmed by 6 bases and the J gene end by 0 bases; junction bases not matched to a gene: 3. The CDR3 totals 14 residues. The CDR3 loop is CASRRLADSYEQYF. The covered CDR3 bases are TGTGCCAGCAGAAGACTAGCGGACTCCTACGAG.

As regards this clone: The read is 3 residues too short to cover the CDR3 end, so that end is filled in from the germline J gene. The rearrangement uses TRBV30 and TRBJ2-7, with a tentative D call TRBD2 (6 bases). The CDR3 loop spans 15 amino acids. Germline values: CDR1 GTSNPN, CDR2 SVGIG (reference sequence). V was pared by 3 bases and J by 0 bases, with 15 bases between. The CDR3: CAWSTAGRSSYEQYF. The DNA read from the CDR3 is TGTGCCTGGAGCACTGCAGGGAGGAGCTCCTACGAG.

Comment on this clone: From the germline J gene comes the end of the CDR3, since the read stops 3 residues before it. The chain couples TRBV19 to TRBJ1-6; 7 nucleotides line up with TRBD1. Germline loops: CDR1 LNHDA, CDR2 SQIVND (reference sequence). Trimming took 3 bases from V and 5 from J; bases not matched to a gene: 7. The CDR3 is 16 residues long. The sequenced part of the CDR3 DNA is TGTGCCAGTAGTATGGGGGACAGCCTCCATAATTCACCC. It encodes CASSMGDSLHNSP. The whole CDR3 region reads CASSMGDSLHNSPLHF.

To note about this clone: The read gets to within 3 residues of the CDR3 end, and the germline J gene fills in the rest. The chain links TRBV7-3 to TRBJ2-2; possibly TRBD2 for D (6 bases). V lost 1 base and J 5 bases, leaving 17 bases between the germline ends. The CDR3 is 17 amino acids. Germline V CDR1 and CDR2: SGHTA, FQGTGA. The sequenced part of the CDR3 DNA is TGTGCCAGCAGCTTAAGAGGGCAGCAGGCGGGGACCGGGGAG. Translation gives CASSLRGQQAGTGE. The CDR3 as a whole reads CASSLRGQQAGTGELFF.

A note on this clone: The CDR3 end falls 3 residues outside the read, so it is completed with the germline J gene. The rearrangement links TRBV19 to TRBJ2-6, with D possibly being TRBD2 (7 bases). The V end was cut by 3 bases, the J end by 1 base, with 13 bases between. Germline CDR1 is LNHDA and CDR2 is SQIVND (reference sequence). The CDR3 has 17 amino acids. The part of the CDR3 DNA that was read is TGTGCCAGTAGTATTAGGGGGGGCGCGTCTGGGGCCAACGTC. It encodes CASSIRGGASGANV. The CDR3 in its entirety is CASSIRGGASGANVLTF.

The CDR3 is CAWSADYEKLFF. The CDR3 DNA, read in part, is TGTGCCTGGAGTGCTGACTATGAAAAA. The chain recombines TRBV30 with TRBJ1-4; no clear D gene. The sequenced fragment ends 3 residues before the CDR3 boundary, so the rest is inferred from the germline J gene. Germline CDR1 is GTSNPN and CDR2 is SVGIG (reference sequence). The CDR3 runs 12 residues. Trimming removed 1 base from V and 6 bases from J, with 6 bases in between.

As regards this clone: The read ends 3 residues shy of where the CDR3 ends; the end is completed using the germline J gene. The chain joins TRBV30 to TRBJ1-1; D remains ambiguous. The CDR3 runs to 15 residues. Trimming cost V 0 bases and J 1 base, with 12 bases left between them. CDR1 and CDR2 (germline): GTSNPN, SVGIG (reference sequence). CDR3 amino acids: CAWSVKGFGNTEAFF. The CDR3 DNA, read in part, is TGTGCCTGGAGTGTAAAGGGTTTTGGGAACACTGAA.

Concerning this clone itself: The read ends 3 residues shy of where the CDR3 ends; the end is completed using the germline J gene. V is TRBV5-6 and J is TRBJ2-5; 10 nucleotides match TRBD1. The CDR3 runs 15 residues. Germline CDR1 reads SGHDT; CDR2 reads YYEEEE. V shed 5 bases, J shed 7 bases, and the junction held 11 bases outside the gene matches. The CDR3 protein is CASRRDRGMAATQYF. The DNA read from the CDR3 is TGTGCCAGCAGACGGGACAGGGGTATGGCAGCGACC.

About this clone: The read terminates 3 residues ahead of where the CDR3 ends, so the germline J gene completes it. The V gene is TRBV19, the J gene TRBJ2-1; 9 bases fit TRBD1. There are 15 residues in the CDR3. CDR1 is LNHDA, CDR2 SQIVND, per germline (reference sequence). V was clipped by 6 bases and J by 3 bases; unmatched bases: 6. CDR3 loop: CASRPGQGIYNEQFF. The covered CDR3 bases are TGTGCCAGTAGGCCGGGACAGGGAATCTACAATGAG.

As to this clone: The sequence runs out 3 residues before the end of the CDR3; the remainder is reconstructed from the germline J gene. The rearrangement uses TRBV7-6 and TRBJ2-5; perhaps TRBD2 as D (5 bases). The CDR3 spans 13 residues. Germline V gene data show CDR1 as SGHVS and CDR2 as FNYEAQ. V shed 4 bases and J shed 1 base, with 7 bases lying between them. The covered CDR3 bases are TGTGCCAGCAGCTCGGACTTCCAAGAGACC. It translates to CASSSDFQET. The CDR3 in its entirety is CASSSDFQETQYF. Filled out from reference TRBV7-6 and TRBJ2-5, the complete variable domain reads GAGVSQSPRYKVTKRGQDVALRCDPISGHVSLYWYRQALGQGPEFLTYFNYEAQQDKSGLPNDRFSAERPEGSISTLTIQRTEQRDSAMYRCASSSDFQETQYFGPGTRLLVL.

Comment on this clone: The sequence runs out 3 residues before the end of the CDR3; the remainder is reconstructed from the germline J gene. This chain connects TRBV4-1 to TRBJ2-1; 9 bases agree with TRBD2. This CDR3 is built from 16 residues. Germline V lookup: CDR1 MGHRA, CDR2 YSYEKL. The V gene end was trimmed by 1 base and the J gene end by 8 bases; junction bases not matched to a gene: 9. CDR3 DNA, as far as it was read: TGCGCCAGCAGCCAAGGGGGGCGGGGGGGTGGTGATGAG. Residues: CASSQGGRGGGDE. In full, the CDR3 is CASSQGGRGGGDEQFF.

As to this clone: Read coverage stops 3 residues before the CDR3 terminus; the germline J gene supplies the remainder. The V gene is TRBV30, the J gene TRBJ1-6; TRBD1 matches 10 bases. Per the germline V gene, CDR1 is GTSNPN and CDR2 is SVGIG (reference sequence). Trimming took 2 bases from V and 5 from J; bases not matched to a gene: 6. There are 16 residues in the CDR3. The CDR3 loop reads CAWSTGDRGNNSPLHF. CDR3 DNA (partial): TGTGCCTGGAGTACCGGGGACAGGGGAAATAATTCACCC.

The sequenced CDR3 bases are TGTGCCTGGAGTGCGGGCCAACGGGGGAATGAG. Residues: CAWSAGQRGNE. The whole CDR3 protein reads CAWSAGQRGNEQFF. The V call is TRBV30, the J call TRBJ2-1, with a tentative D call TRBD2 (6 bases). The CDR3 end is not reached by the read, which stops 3 residues before it; the germline J gene fills it in. V was cut by 1 base and J by 7 bases, with 14 bases left in between. The CDR3 covers 14 residues. Germline CDR1 GTSNPN, CDR2 SVGIG (reference sequence).

Points on this clone: The read ends 3 residues early relative to the CDR3; the germline J gene fills the gap. This chain joins TRBV29-1 and TRBJ2-2; tentative D call: TRBD2 (5 bases). The V gene lost 7 bases and the J gene lost 1 base, with 13 bases spanning the gap. CDR3 size: 14 residues. Germline-derived CDR1 and CDR2 are SQVTM and ANQGSEA. The CDR3 sequence is CSAEAVVNTGELFF. Incomplete CDR3 DNA: TGCAGCGCGGAGGCGGTAGTGAACACCGGGGAG.

As for this clone: The CDR3 goes on 3 residues after the read ends, and that part is filled in from the germline J gene. The rearrangement joins TRBV14 to TRBJ2-7, with D perhaps matching TRBD1 (6 bases). Trimming took 4 bases from V and 3 from J, leaving 16 bases between them. Germline V gene lookup returns CDR1 SGHDN and CDR2 FVKESK. The CDR3 is 15 amino acids. The CDR3 reads CASSRGQTPNYEQYF. The CDR3 DNA, read in part, is TGTGCCAGCAGCCGAGGACAGACGCCAAACTACGAG. The variable domain in full, completed from reference TRBV14 and TRBJ2-7, reads EAGVTQFPSHSVIEKGQTVTLRCDPISGHDNLYWYRRVMGKEIKFLLHFVKESKQDESGMPNNRFLAERTGGTYSTLKVQPAELEDSGVYFCASSRGQTPNYEQYFGPGTRLTVT.

As for this clone: The CDR3 is cut off 3 residues early in the read; its end comes from the germline J gene. V and J are TRBV27 and TRBJ2-7; 8 bases agree with TRBD2. The CDR3 is 15 amino acids. After removal of 5 bases from V and 4 bases from J, the junction contained 10 bases not matched to a gene. Germline V gene sequence: CDR1 MNHEY, CDR2 SMNVEV (reference sequence). The part of the CDR3 DNA that was read is TGTGCCAGCAGTCCCCTCGGGGGGGCACTTTACGAG. It is translated as CASSPLGGALYE. In full, the CDR3 reads CASSPLGGALYEQYF.

Turning to this clone: Read data end 3 residues before the CDR3 end; the end is taken from the germline J gene. This rearrangement joins TRBV20-1 to TRBJ2-4; D perhaps matches TRBD1 (7 bases). The CDR3 consists of 21 residues. V was cut by 4 bases and J by 0 bases, with 31 bases left in between. The germline V gene encodes CDR1 DFQATT and CDR2 SNEGSKA (reference sequence). The part of the CDR3 DNA that was read is TGCAGTGCTACGCCAACTTTAGGGGGCGGGATAGCCTCTCTAGCCAAAAACATT. Translating it yields CSATPTLGGGIASLAKNI. The CDR3, in full, reads CSATPTLGGGIASLAKNIQYF.

About this clone: The CDR3 goes on 3 residues after the read ends, and that part is filled in from the germline J gene. The rearrangement uses TRBV12-3 or TRBV12-4 and TRBJ1-2; D is uncertain. V gave up 5 bases and J gave up 4 bases, with 17 bases separating them. The CDR3 has 15 residues. Incomplete CDR3 DNA: TGTGCCAGCAGTCCCGGACTGAGTCCTCCCTATGGC. Its protein product is CASSPGLSPPYG. The full CDR3 protein is CASSPGLSPPYGYTF.

This clone is called medium-sized based on its frequency. The read falls 3 residues short of the CDR3 end, and the missing part is taken from the germline J gene. The genes are TRBV7-9 and TRBJ1-2; D not resolved. The germline V gene encodes CDR1 SEHNR and CDR2 FQNEAQ (reference sequence). Trimming took 3 bases from V and 5 from J, leaving 10 bases between them. The CDR3 extends over 13 amino acids. CDR3 in amino acids: CASSFGSSYGYTF. CDR3 DNA (partial): TGTGCCAGCAGCTTCGGTTCGTCGTATGGC.

In terms of frequency, this clone is medium-sized. The read gets to within 3 residues of the CDR3 end, and the germline J gene fills in the rest. The chain employs TRBV7-9 and TRBJ1-3, with a tentative D call TRBD1 (5 bases). Germline V gene sequence: CDR1 SEHNR, CDR2 FQNEAQ (reference sequence). CDR3 size: 15 residues. Trimming removed 5 bases from V and 0 bases from J, with 11 bases in between. The CDR3 loop reads CASSQSGNSGNTIYF. The CDR3 DNA, read in part, is TGTGCCAGCAGCCAATCAGGGAACTCTGGAAACACC.

A note on this clone: The read ends 3 residues shy of where the CDR3 ends; the end is completed using the germline J gene. The chain carries TRBV19 and TRBJ2-1; 7 bases line up with TRBD1. CDR3 length equals 14 residues. Per germline, CDR1 LNHDA and CDR2 SQIVND (reference sequence). The V gene end was trimmed by 6 bases and the J gene end by 5 bases; junction bases not matched to a gene: 7. Here the CDR3 reads CASRTGQYNNEQFF. Incomplete CDR3 DNA: TGTGCCAGTAGAACGGGACAGTATAACAATGAG. The full variable domain, its missing parts supplied by reference TRBV19 and TRBJ2-1, is DGGITQSPKYLFRKEGQNVTLSCEQNLNHDAMYWYRQDPGQGLRLIYYSQIVNDFQKGDIAEGYSVSREKKESFPLTVTSAQKNPTAFYLCASRTGQYNNEQFFGPGTRLTVL.

Concerning this clone itself: The read comes to an end 3 residues before the CDR3 does, leaving the germline J gene to fill in the end. The chain employs TRBV12-3 or TRBV12-4 and TRBJ1-1, with D perhaps TRBD1 (6 bases). This CDR3 is built from 14 residues. V lost 5 bases and J 3 bases, leaving 13 bases between the germline ends. CDR3 DNA, as far as it was read: TGTGCCAGCAGTGAACAGGGTACGTACACTGAA. As protein: CASSEQGTYTE. The whole CDR3 protein is CASSEQGTYTEAFF.

Details on this clone: The CDR3 end lies 3 residues beyond the end of the read and is filled in from the germline J gene. The chain couples TRBV7-8 to TRBJ1-2, with 7 bases identical to TRBD1. The V segment lost 5 bases and the J segment 6 bases; nucleotides outside the gene matches: 6. Germline loops: CDR1 SGHVS, CDR2 FQNEAQ. The CDR3 extends over 13 amino acids. The CDR3 sequence is CASSTDREDGYTF. The part of the CDR3 DNA that was read is TGTGCCAGCAGCACCGACAGGGAGGATGGC.

On this clone: Sequencing ends 3 residues short of the CDR3 end; the germline J gene provides the rest. This chain connects TRBV9 to TRBJ2-3, with TRBD2 matching 15 bases. The CDR3 is 17 residues long. V gave up 4 bases and J gave up 0 bases; unmatched junction bases: 3. Germline CDR1 and CDR2: SGDLS and YYNGEE. The covered CDR3 bases are TGTGCCAGCAGCCTCGGACTAGCGGGGGGGAGCACAGATACG. This codes for CASSLGLAGGSTDT. The CDR3 in its entirety is CASSLGLAGGSTDTQYF.

A note on this clone: The CDR3 is cut off 3 residues early in the read; its end comes from the germline J gene. The rearrangement links TRBV5-1 to TRBJ2-1, with 8 bases matching TRBD1. After removal of 4 bases from V and 2 bases from J, the junction contained 8 bases not matched to a gene. Germline CDR1 reads SGHRS; CDR2 reads YFSETQ. The CDR3 consists of 16 residues. The CDR3 loop reads CASSDTGGPTYNEQFF. The CDR3 bases that were read are TGCGCCAGCAGCGATACAGGGGGTCCGACCTACAATGAG.

Comment on this clone: The CDR3 is cut off 3 residues early in the read; its end comes from the germline J gene. This chain uses TRBV30 with TRBJ2-7; 13 bases fit TRBD2. The CDR3 consists of 17 residues. Germline assignment: CDR1 GTSNPN and CDR2 SVGIG (reference sequence). The trim removed 2 bases at V and 5 bases at J, leaving 12 bases unmatched. CDR3 DNA, as far as it was read: TGTGCCTGGAGTCCAGGGAGGACTAGCGGGGGTCGGGACGAG. Its translation is CAWSPGRTSGGRDE. The entire CDR3 reads CAWSPGRTSGGRDEQYF.

Remarks on this clone: The missing CDR3 end, 3 residues past where the read stops, is filled in from the germline J gene. The rearrangement uses TRBV20-1 and TRBJ1-6; D unresolved. Deletions cut 1 base from V and 7 bases from J, with 5 bases between. Germline loops: CDR1 DFQATT, CDR2 SNEGSKA (reference sequence). The CDR3 extends over 12 amino acids. CDR3: CSARGSNSPLHF. The covered CDR3 bases are TGCAGTGCTAGAGGTTCAAATTCACCC.

About this clone itself: The read ends 3 residues before the CDR3 terminus; that terminus is restored from the germline J gene. The V and J genes are TRBV7-2 and TRBJ1-5; a possible D gene is TRBD1 (6 bases). CDR1 SGHTA and CDR2 FQGNSA come from the germline V gene. The CDR3 length is 16 residues. The CDR3 loop reads CASRLAKGGVNQPQHF. CDR3 DNA, as far as it was read: TGTGCAAGTCGCTTAGCGAAAGGGGGGGTCAATCAGCCC.

In regard to this clone: The sequence runs out 3 residues before the end of the CDR3; the remainder is reconstructed from the germline J gene. This chain uses TRBV30 with TRBJ2-3, with a weak D call TRBD2 (6 bases). The germline V and J ends were trimmed by 1 base and 2 bases, with 13 bases remaining between them. Germline CDR1 reads GTSNPN; CDR2 reads SVGIG (reference sequence). This CDR3 comprises 15 residues. CDR3 sequence reads: CAWSGIAVSTDTQYF. CDR3 DNA, as far as it was read: TGTGCCTGGAGTGGGATAGCGGTATCCACAGATACG.